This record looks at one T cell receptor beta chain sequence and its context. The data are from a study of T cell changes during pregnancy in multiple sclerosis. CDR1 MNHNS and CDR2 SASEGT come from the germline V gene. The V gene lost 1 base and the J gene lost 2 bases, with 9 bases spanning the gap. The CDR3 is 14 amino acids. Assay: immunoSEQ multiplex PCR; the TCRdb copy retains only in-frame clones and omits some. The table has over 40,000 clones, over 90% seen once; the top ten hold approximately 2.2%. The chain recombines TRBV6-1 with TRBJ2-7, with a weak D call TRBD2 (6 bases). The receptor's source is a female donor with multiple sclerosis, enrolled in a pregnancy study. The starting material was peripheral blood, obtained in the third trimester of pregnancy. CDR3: CASSEVTSTYEQYF. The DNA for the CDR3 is TGTGCCAGCAGTGAAGTAACTAGCACCTACGAGCAGTACTTC.